The 23 T cell receptor beta chains presented below share a single source sample, sequenced in a study of neurological immune-mediated disorders. TCRdb re-derived calls from the 5' RACE reads in MiXCR, one entry per CDR3 protein. The data show roughly 100,000 distinct CDR3 sequences, 10% to 11% seen once. The time point denotes: longitudinal time-point 3. The material sequenced was PBMCs. These receptors were collected from a female donor with HTLV-1-associated myelopathy (HAM/TSP).

In its sample, this clonotype was seen many times. CDR3 DNA: TGTGCCACCAGCAGAGATCTCGGGGGGCGCGGGGGAACAGATACGCAGTATTTT. It is translated as CATSRDLGGRGGTDTQYF. The rearrangement links TRBV15 to TRBJ2-3, with D possibly being TRBD2 (7 bases). Germline CDR1 and CDR2: LNHNV and YYDKDF (reference sequence). The CDR3 has 18 residues. Trimming took off 0 bases at V and 3 bases at J, with 19 bases between the two ends.

This clonotype was observed many times. This chain links TRBV5-1 with TRBJ1-1, with 7 nucleotides matching TRBD1. Germline-derived CDR1 and CDR2 are SGHRS and YFSETQ. The CDR3 runs 15 residues. The junction had 7 bases not matched to a gene; V was cut back by 4 bases and J by 1 base. In nucleotides, the CDR3 is TGCGCCAGCAGCGTTCTCGGGACAGCGAACACTGAAGCTTTCTTT. Amino acid sequence: CASSVLGTANTEAFF.

This clonotype occurred many times. The V call is TRBV20-1, the J call TRBJ1-2, with 11 bases matching TRBD1. Germline trimming cut 6 bases from V and 3 bases from J; bases unmatched to any gene: 6. Germline CDR1 and CDR2: DFQATT and SNEGSKA (reference sequence). The CDR3 has 14 residues. The CDR3 bases are TGCAGTGCCAGAAGGGGACAGGGGGACTATGGCTACACCTTC. Amino acid sequence: CSARRGQGDYGYTF.

This clonotype was found a few times. The chain carries TRBV20-1 and TRBJ2-1; 11 nucleotides agree with TRBD2. The V gene end was trimmed by 3 bases and the J gene end by 8 bases; junction bases not matched to a gene: 9. Germline V gene sequence: CDR1 DFQATT, CDR2 SNEGSKA (reference sequence). The CDR3 loop spans 15 amino acids. In nucleotides, the CDR3 is TGCAGTGCTAGTAGACCGGGACTAGCGGCTCATGAGCAGTTCTTC. Translating gives CSASRPGLAAHEQFF.

This clonotype has only a few counts. The junction departs from the called germline gene at one end, perhaps through a read error. The chain joins TRBV7-2 to TRBJ2-3; D gene uncertain. CDR3 length: 15 residues. Germline V gene sequence: CDR1 SGHTA, CDR2 FQGNSA. The CDR3 region is CASSPTFALTDTQCF. The CDR3 nucleotides read TGTGCCAGCAGCCCCACGTTCGCCCTCACAGATACGCAGTGTTTT.

This clonotype has at least ten counts. This rearrangement joins TRBV5-1 to TRBJ1-1; no clear D. Germline V gene lookup returns CDR1 SGHRS and CDR2 YFSETQ. The V end lost 7 bases, the J end lost 4 bases, and 14 bases lay between the germline ends. The CDR3 has 13 amino acids. The CDR3 reads CASYSDLPTEAFF. The CDR3 nucleotides are TGCGCCAGCTACAGCGACCTTCCCACTGAAGCTTTCTTT.

This clonotype showed up many times. The genes are TRBV10-3 and TRBJ2-7; D is perhaps TRBD2 (5 bases). The germline V gene encodes CDR1 ENHRY and CDR2 SYGVKD. V lost 11 bases and J 2 bases, leaving 10 bases between the germline ends. CDR3 size: 11 residues. The CDR3 sequence is CAAAGTYEQYF. The CDR3 coding sequence is TGTGCCGCCGCGGGTACCTACGAGCAGTACTTC.

The chain is built from TRBV24-1 and TRBJ2-1; 9 bases line up with TRBD2. CDR1 and CDR2 (germline): KGHDR, SFDVKD. The CDR3 runs to 16 residues. The J segment lost 6 bases and the V segment lost 3 bases, leaving 8 bases of the junction unmatched. The CDR3 here is CATSDLSGGTINEQFF. The CDR3 nucleotides read TGTGCCACCAGTGATCTGAGCGGGGGGACCATCAATGAGCAGTTCTTC.

This clonotype was seen ten or more times. V usage is TRBV5-1 and J usage is TRBJ2-2; 9 bases are a match to TRBD1. CDR1 is SGHRS and CDR2 is YFSETQ in the germline V gene. V gave up 3 bases and J gave up 3 bases; unmatched junction bases: 0. The CDR3 is made up of 14 amino acids. Here the CDR3 reads CASSWDRDTGELFF. The CDR3 DNA reads TGCGCCAGCAGCTGGGACAGGGACACCGGGGAGCTGTTTTTT.

This clonotype was observed many times. V is TRBV7-9 and J is TRBJ2-1; no firm D call. The CDR3 totals 13 residues. The V gene's germline CDR1 is SEHNR and CDR2 FQNEAQ (reference sequence). V shed 7 bases and J shed 4 bases, with 11 bases lying between them. In nucleotides, the CDR3 is TGTGCCAGCACCCGGCACGGTTACAATGAGCAGTTCTTC. As protein: CASTRHGYNEQFF.

This clonotype was seen at least ten times. The chain has TRBV7-9 and TRBJ1-3; the match to TRBD1 covers 7 bases. The V and J ends lost 6 bases and 0 bases, in that order; junction bases with no gene match: 8. This CDR3 comprises 16 residues. Germline V gene sequence: CDR1 SEHNR, CDR2 FQNEAQ (reference sequence). This CDR3 reads CASSFSTGFSGNTIYF. DNA for the CDR3: TGTGCCAGCAGTTTTTCGACAGGGTTCTCTGGAAACACCATATATTTT.

The rearrangement links TRBV18 to TRBJ2-5, with 8 bases fitting TRBD1. The CDR3 is 14 amino acids. J lost 5 bases, V lost 5 bases, and 7 bases had no gene match. Germline values: CDR1 KGHSH, CDR2 LQKENI. This CDR3 is CASSASRQGETQYF. CDR3 sequence (DNA): TGTGCCAGCTCAGCCTCACGACAGGGGGAGACCCAGTACTTC.

This clonotype was seen only a few times. This chain links TRBV7-8 with TRBJ2-2; 9 nucleotides agree with TRBD1. The length of the CDR3 is 15 residues. Trimming took 5 bases from V and 7 from J; bases not matched to a gene: 8. CDR1 and CDR2 from the germline V gene are SGHVS and FQNEAQ. The CDR3 sequence is CASSLRQGQGGELFF. CDR3 bases: TGTGCCAGCAGCCTCAGACAGGGACAGGGCGGGGAGCTGTTTTTT.

This clonotype has ten or more counts. The J gene is TRBJ1-5, the V gene TRBV12-3 or TRBV12-4, with 8 positions matching TRBD1. Trimming took 5 bases from V and 3 from J; bases not matched to a gene: 3. The CDR3 loop spans 14 amino acids. CDR3 DNA sequence: TGTGCCAGCAGTGGACAGGGTAACAATCAGCCCCAGCATTTT. Its protein product is CASSGQGNNQPQHF.

In its sample, this clonotype was seen a few times. The genes are TRBV20-1 and TRBJ2-5, with D perhaps TRBD2 (6 bases). The V gene's germline CDR1 is DFQATT and CDR2 SNEGSKA (reference sequence). The V gene lost 2 bases and the J gene lost 2 bases, with 15 bases spanning the gap. The CDR3 spans 15 residues. CDR3 sequence: CSARRGGREQETQYF. The DNA for the CDR3 is TGCAGTGCTAGACGGGGAGGAAGAGAGCAAGAGACCCAGTACTTC.

The sample holds many counts of this clonotype. The chain joins TRBV5-1 to TRBJ1-1; no definite D call. Germline V lookup: CDR1 SGHRS, CDR2 YFSETQ. CDR3 length: 14 residues. Trimming took off 4 bases at V and 4 bases at J, with 14 bases between the two ends. The CDR3 loop reads CASSPTELSTEAFF. CDR3 nucleotides: TGCGCCAGCAGCCCCACGGAGTTAAGCACTGAAGCTTTCTTT. Looking up the rest from reference TRBV5-1 and TRBJ1-1 gives the full variable domain: KAGVTQTPRYLIKTRGQQVTLSCSPISGHRSVSWYQQTPGQGLQFLFEYFSETQRNKGNFPGRFSGRQFSNSRSEMNVSTLELGDSALYLCASSPTELSTEAFFGQGTRLTVV.

On this clonotype itself: This may come from a read error, since a much larger clone is one base off. This chain links TRBV20-1 with TRBJ1-6, with D possibly TRBD1 on 5 matching bases. The CDR3 is 14 residues long. Germline lookup yields CDR1 DFQATT and CDR2 SNEGSKA (reference sequence). CDR3 sequence: CSARDPGLNLPLHF. CDR3 bases: TGCAGTGCTAGAGATCCGGGACTCAATTTACCCCTCCACTTT.

The sample holds many counts of this clonotype. CDR3 in DNA: TGTGCCAGCAGCCTTGGGACAAATTACGAGCAGTACTTC. Protein: CASSLGTNYEQYF. V and J are TRBV11-2 and TRBJ2-7; D is possibly TRBD1 (6 bases). With 5 bases removed from V and 4 bases from J, the gap between germline ends came to 12 bases. There are 13 residues in the CDR3. Germline-derived CDR1 and CDR2 are SGHAT and FQNNGV.

There are many counts of this clonotype. The J gene is TRBJ1-5, the V gene TRBV20-1; perhaps TRBD1 as D (5 bases). The CDR3 consists of 14 residues. Germline V gene lookup returns CDR1 DFQATT and CDR2 SNEGSKA (reference sequence). CDR3 DNA: TGCAGCGTAGGGAAGGGGCTCCGAAATCAGCCCCAGCATTTT. Encoded protein: CSVGKGLRNQPQHF.

This clonotype was seen many times. V gene TRBV7-2 combines with J gene TRBJ2-7; 10 bases align to TRBD2. CDR3 size: 15 residues. V lost 5 bases, J lost 0 bases, and 4 bases stayed unmatched. The V gene's germline CDR1 is SGHTA and CDR2 FQGNSA. The CDR3 sequence is CASSTRTSGSYEQYF. CDR3 DNA sequence: TGTGCCAGCAGCACACGGACTAGCGGCTCCTACGAGCAGTACTTC.

This clonotype occurred many times. This chain joins TRBV5-1 and TRBJ1-2; unclear D gene. The V gene's germline CDR1 is SGHRS and CDR2 YFSETQ. Trimming took 4 bases from V and 8 from J, leaving 21 bases between them. The CDR3 has 15 amino acids. As DNA, the CDR3 is TGCGCCAGCAGCCCCCTGGAGGGTACGTCTCGGGGCTACACCTTC. This gives the protein CASSPLEGTSRGYTF.

This clonotype appeared many times. J is TRBJ2-2 and V is TRBV12-3 or TRBV12-4, with D perhaps TRBD2 (7 bases). The CDR3 spans 14 residues. The ends were cut back, 8 bases at V and 6 bases at J, with 16 bases in the middle. CDR3 in DNA: TGTGCCAGCGGGGTGGGGGGGGCATCCGGGGAGCTGTTTTTT. Amino acid sequence: CASGVGGASGELFF.

This clonotype was counted at least ten times. The genes are TRBV11-3 and TRBJ1-1; possibly TRBD1 for D (6 bases). Trimming cost V 5 bases and J 4 bases, with 44 bases left between them. The CDR3 has 24 amino acids. Germline V gives CDR1 SGHNT, CDR2 YENEEA. The CDR3 nucleotides read TGTGCCAGCAGCGCTCCCCCGATCCAGGGGTCGAGACATACCACAACTCCGATATCCACTGAAGCTTTCTTT. Its translation: CASSAPPIQGSRHTTTPISTEAFF.